This entry concerns a single TCR beta chain. In its sample, this clone was seen a few times. No cognate antigen has been identified for it. No qualities accompany the bases; no much larger clone lies one base away. The sample is drawn from a study of blood T cell repertoires in COVID-19 (dated by TCRdb to 2018 to 2020). Context from the whole study: Samples covering the acute and convalescent phases of COVID-19 were provided by collaborators in the United States, Italy and Spain. The material from the prospective study consisted of cDNA or gDNA derived from T cells, B-cell-depleted T cells, or PBMCs. Subjects who had been exposed to COVID-19, were actively infected with it, or had recovered from it provided the deeply sampled blood TCRbeta repertoires that made up the dataset. The repertoires were released in a freely available public database meant as a resource for research on the immune response to SARS-CoV-2. The samples were drawn from the first 160 participants of the ongoing ImmuneRACE study and from 950 to 1,500 subjects provided by 6 global collaborators. Nearly every sample came with metadata listing a de-identified subject ID, COVID-19 status, age in years and sex. Where available, HLA class I and class II types were obtained from metadata supplied by the sample provider rather than from assay-based typing. The investigation overall reported the following: Clinical and demographic metadata were provided uncurated, with the amount varying by source and participant.

CDR1 SGHRS and CDR2 YFSETQ were looked up in the germline V gene. A distance of 12 bases separates the germline ends of V and J, which lose 4 bases and 1 base respectively. Measured from the cysteine to the phenylalanine, the CDR3 is 15 residues long. Only CDR3 DNA remains: 45 bases, in frame from the first base. TCRbeta CDR3 regions were amplified from genomic DNA using the immunoSEQ Assay, a bias-controlled multiplex PCR. The study's own analysis went as follows. The number of nucleated cells in each sample was estimated by amplification of reference gene primers within the assay. To quantify the absolute abundance of each unique TCRbeta CDR3 rearrangement, sequence reads were collapsed and filtered. Productive Simpson clonality was computed per sample as the square root of Simpson's diversity index over productive rearrangements. This is the immuneACCESS table as TCRdb keeps it, with only in-frame sequences that have V and J called. A part of the clones is gone; compared with another copy, unresolved V genes explain less than half, and the rest is unexplained. The D gene and trimming were derived from the DNA, and the V and J assignments and clone size from that table. Present in this sample are about 220,000 clones, about 87% of which were seen just once. The ten largest clones capture about 2.3% of the sample.

Participants in the prospective study were aged 18 to 89 years, lived in approximately 26 United States geographic areas, and enrolled through a virtual design. In the prospective study, cohorts were assigned on the basis of participant-reported clinical history obtained from a screening survey and a study questionnaire. Each participant in the prospective study had whole blood, serum and a nasopharyngeal or oropharyngeal swab collected by mobile phlebotomists. Over a roughly two-month period, participants in the prospective study had the option of providing additional blood draws and questionnaires. Blood samples from the prospective study were shipped frozen or at room temperature prior to DNA extraction.

Rearrangement joined TRBV5-1 to TRBJ1-3; 6 matching bases give a weak D call of TRBD1. This clonotype originated in a middle-aged woman with acute COVID-19. Sequenced material: PBMCs or T cells enriched from blood (not recorded which). In nucleotide form, the sequence is TGCGCCAGCAGCCCAAATACAGGGTCTGGAAACACCATATATTTT. Translated, it reads CASSPNTGSGNTIYF. When the CDR3 is completed using the reference TRBV5-1 and TRBJ1-3 genes on either side, the full variable domain is KAGVTQTPRYLIKTRGQQVTLSCSPISGHRSVSWYQQTPGQGLQFLFEYFSETQRNKGNFPGRFSGRQFSNSRSEMNVSTLELGDSALYLCASSPNTGSGNTIYFGEGSWLTVV.